Given below is one T cell receptor beta chain in context. This sample stems from a study of blood T cells in healthy people across ages. Together with a sample-barcoded 5' primer, a J-beta primer mix was included in a second PCR lasting about 6 to 12 cycles. TCRdb re-derived calls from the 5' RACE reads in MiXCR, one entry per CDR3 protein. The sample comprises 1.5 million to 2 million distinct CDR3 sequences, about 39% of which are singletons, and around 23% rests with the top ten. Extracted total RNA amounted to at least 5.5 micrograms for each sample. V was pared by 1 base and J by 4 bases, with 13 bases between. CDR1 is LNHNV and CDR2 is YYDKDF in the germline V gene (reference sequence). This CDR3 contains 15 residues.

The rearrangement uses TRBV15 and TRBJ2-5; tentatively, D is TRBD2 (6 bases). The TCR comes from a human donor in good health. Input material: blood. The CDR3: CATSRVQQGGETQYF. In nucleotides, the CDR3 is TGTGCCACCAGCAGAGTGCAGCAGGGAGGAGAGACCCAGTACTTC.